A selection of T cell receptor beta chains follows, all from one sample in a study of cytomegalovirus exposure and HLA in healthy donors. The table came from immunoSEQ multiplex PCR; TCRdb's copy has only in-frame clones and leaves some out. The sample table includes about 200,000 clones. Material: PBMCs. The receptors were sampled from a boy between 10 and 17 years old in good health and CMV-seronegative. Both conserved end residues are part of each CDR3. Each record gives: V gene, D gene, J gene, CDR3 DNA, CDR3 protein. A D gene is named only where the DNA matches it firmly.

v_call: TRBV30; d_call: -; j_call: TRBJ1-4; cdr3_nt: TGTGCCTGGAGTCGCAGTAATGAAAAACTGTTTTTT; cdr3_aa: CAWSRSNEKLFF
v_call: TRBV27; d_call: TRBD2; j_call: TRBJ2-1; cdr3_nt: TGTGCCAGCAGTTTATCGATGCAGGGACTAGGAGTTTATGAGCAGTTCTTC; cdr3_aa: CASSLSMQGLGVYEQFF
v_call: TRBV18; d_call: TRBD2; j_call: TRBJ2-6; cdr3_nt: TGTGCCAGCTCACCGGTAGACGGGAGGGTTTCTGGGGCCAACGTCCTGACTTTC; cdr3_aa: CASSPVDGRVSGANVLTF
v_call: TRBV29-1; d_call: TRBD1; j_call: TRBJ2-1; cdr3_nt: TGCAGCGGGAGGACAGGCCATGAGCAGTTCTTC; cdr3_aa: CSGRTGHEQFF
v_call: TRBV29-1; d_call: TRBD2; j_call: TRBJ2-1; cdr3_nt: TGCAGCGTTGACCAAGAGCGGGGGTCCTACAATGAGCAGTTCTTC; cdr3_aa: CSVDQERGSYNEQFF
v_call: TRBV9; d_call: TRBD2; j_call: TRBJ2-2; cdr3_nt: TGTGCCAGCAGCGTGGCTAGCGGGGGCACCGGGGAGCTGTTTTTT; cdr3_aa: CASSVASGGTGELFF
v_call: TRBV13; d_call: -; j_call: TRBJ1-4; cdr3_nt: TGTGCCAGCAGCCCTACAAGGGGAATTAATGAAAAACTGTTTTTT; cdr3_aa: CASSPTRGINEKLFF
v_call: TRBV29-1; d_call: -; j_call: TRBJ2-5; cdr3_nt: TGCAGCGTCAAGGGAGGGGGTTCAGAGACCCAGTACTTC; cdr3_aa: CSVKGGGSETQYF
v_call: TRBV13; d_call: -; j_call: TRBJ1-6; cdr3_nt: TGTGCCAGCACACGACAGTTTAATTCACCCCTCCACTTT; cdr3_aa: CASTRQFNSPLHF
v_call: TRBV11-2; d_call: TRBD2; j_call: TRBJ2-1; cdr3_nt: TGTGCCAGCAGCCCTCAACTAGCGGGGGACCTCCAGTTCTTC; cdr3_aa: CASSPQLAGDLQFF
v_call: TRBV14; d_call: -; j_call: TRBJ2-2; cdr3_nt: TGTGCCAGCAGCCAAGTAAGAGGGAACACCGGGGAGCTGTTTTTT; cdr3_aa: CASSQVRGNTGELFF
v_call: TRBV27; d_call: -; j_call: TRBJ1-1; cdr3_nt: TGTGCCAGCAGCTATGATACGAACACTGAAGCTTTCTTT; cdr3_aa: CASSYDTNTEAFF
v_call: TRBV5-1; d_call: TRBD1; j_call: TRBJ2-5; cdr3_nt: TGCGCCAGCAGCTTGGAAGACAGGGTGGGAGAGACCCAGTACTTC; cdr3_aa: CASSLEDRVGETQYF
v_call: TRBV5-6; d_call: TRBD1; j_call: TRBJ1-2; cdr3_nt: TGTGCCAGCAGCCCTCCGGGACAGGGTTCGTATGGCTACACCTTC; cdr3_aa: CASSPPGQGSYGYTF
v_call: TRBV30; d_call: -; j_call: TRBJ1-1; cdr3_nt: TGTGCCTGGAGTGTGTCGGGGGGGACTGAAGCTTTCTTT; cdr3_aa: CAWSVSGGTEAFF
v_call: TRBV5-1; d_call: TRBD2; j_call: TRBJ2-3; cdr3_nt: TGCGCCAGCAGCTTTGGGGGGGTCACAGATACGCAGTATTTT; cdr3_aa: CASSFGGVTDTQYF
v_call: TRBV28; d_call: -; j_call: TRBJ1-6; cdr3_nt: TGTGCCAGCCGGACACTGGTGGGTTCACCCCTCCACTTT; cdr3_aa: CASRTLVGSPLHF
v_call: TRBV19; d_call: -; j_call: TRBJ2-1; cdr3_nt: TGTGCCAGTAGTGTGGGGGGGCCGTCGGCGATTGAGCAGTTCTTC; cdr3_aa: CASSVGGPSAIEQFF
v_call: TRBV28; d_call: -; j_call: TRBJ1-2; cdr3_nt: TGTGCCACCAACAGGGCCTTTTATGGCTACACCTTC; cdr3_aa: CATNRAFYGYTF
v_call: TRBV28; d_call: -; j_call: TRBJ2-3; cdr3_nt: TGTGCCAGCAGACCCGGGGACAAGCCAGATACGCAGTATTTT; cdr3_aa: CASRPGDKPDTQYF
v_call: TRBV2; d_call: TRBD2; j_call: TRBJ2-7; cdr3_nt: TGTGCCAGCCAAATGGGTAGCGGGGGAACCTACGAGCAGTACTTC; cdr3_aa: CASQMGSGGTYEQYF
v_call: TRBV7-9; d_call: -; j_call: TRBJ1-1; cdr3_nt: TGTGCCAGCAGCCTTAAAGGGGATTTAATAGGCCCTGAAGCTTTCTTT; cdr3_aa: CASSLKGDLIGPEAFF
v_call: TRBV19; d_call: -; j_call: TRBJ1-1; cdr3_nt: TGTGCCAGTACGGGCACTGAAGCTTTCTTT; cdr3_aa: CASTGTEAFF
v_call: TRBV27; d_call: -; j_call: TRBJ2-2; cdr3_nt: TGTGCCAGCAGTTCTCCGGGAGCGACGAACACCGGGGAGCTGTTTTTT; cdr3_aa: CASSSPGATNTGELFF